One sample yielded the 32 T cell receptor beta chains listed below, sequenced in a study of blood T cell repertoires in COVID-19 (dated by TCRdb to the early 2020s). The protocol used for the library was the immunoSEQ multiplex PCR assay. The immuneACCESS repertoire file appears here via TCRdb, limited to in-frame rearrangements. These files lack a portion of the clones; in checked studies, under half of the deficit traces to unresolved V genes, and the cause of the others is not known. Across this sample there are roughly 200,000 clones, with around 90% seen only once. The ten most abundant clones make up approximately 0.5% of the sample. The sequencing input was peripheral blood. The source of these receptors is a man aged 45-65 years with acute or convalescent COVID-19.

The table lists this clone with a count of one. Other DNA sequences from this sample encode an identical CDR3 as well. V and J are TRBV6-6 and TRBJ2-1; 12 nucleotides line up with TRBD2. V shed 2 bases and J 5 bases; nucleotides not matched to a gene: 1. The CDR3 sequence is 15 residues long. Looked up from germline, CDR1 is MNHNY and CDR2 is SVGAGI (reference sequence). The CDR3 bases are TGTGCCAGCAGTTACCTAGCGGGGGGGAACAATGAGCAGTTCTTC. This encodes CASSYLAGGNNEQFF.

The V gene is TRBV2, the J gene TRBJ2-7; TRBD1 matches at 7 bases. V gave up 7 bases and J gave up 3 bases; unmatched junction bases: 18. CDR1 is SNHLY and CDR2 is FYNNEI in the germline V gene. This CDR3 comprises 17 residues. The CDR3 region has the DNA TGTGCCAGCACCTTATACGACAGGGCAGTGTTCAACTACGAGCAGTACGTC. Amino acids: CASTLYDRAVFNYEQYV.

The chain combines TRBV5-1 with TRBJ1-1; TRBD1 is a possible D gene (5 bases). The germline gives CDR1 SGHRS, CDR2 YFSETQ. Trimming took off 0 bases at V and 6 bases at J, with 9 bases between the two ends. The CDR3 covers 13 residues. The CDR3 reads CASSLATGPEAFF. DNA of the CDR3: TGCGCCAGCAGCTTGGCCACAGGTCCTGAAGCTTTCTTT.

J is TRBJ1-6 and V is TRBV6-5; D ambiguous. Germline assignment: CDR1 MNHEY and CDR2 SVGAGI. The V end was cut by 4 bases, the J end by 11 bases, with 9 bases between. CDR3 length: 12 amino acids. The CDR3 nucleotides read TGTGCCAGCAGTTCCCGGAGGCCACCCCTCCACTTT. Translation gives CASSSRRPPLHF.

This chain joins TRBV7-2 and TRBJ1-6; TRBD1 agrees at 11 bases. The CDR3 has 16 residues. The ends lost 5 bases at V and 3 bases at J; junction bases unmatched: 3. CDR1 is SGHTA and CDR2 is FQGNSA in the germline V gene. The CDR3, as DNA: TGTGCCAGCAGCCCCGGGACAGGGGGCTATAATTCACCCCTCCACTTT. It yields the protein CASSPGTGGYNSPLHF.

CDR3: CASSLSTGADTQYF. The CDR3 region has the DNA TGTGCCAGCAGTTTATCAACAGGGGCAGATACGCAGTATTTT. The gene calls are TRBV27 and TRBJ2-3; the match to TRBD1 covers 7 bases. CDR3 length equals 14 residues. Losses at the gene ends were 0 bases for V and 4 bases for J; bases not matched to a gene: 1. CDR1 is MNHEY and CDR2 is SMNVEV in the germline V gene (reference sequence).

This chain connects TRBV27 to TRBJ1-1; a possible D gene is TRBD1 (5 bases). The CDR3 is 14 residues long. The V gene lost 7 bases and the J gene lost 0 bases, with 12 bases spanning the gap. The germline V gene has CDR1 MNHEY and CDR2 SMNVEV (reference sequence). In nucleotides, the CDR3 is TGTGCCAGCACCCCGCTAGGGGTGAACACTGAAGCTTTCTTT. Amino acid sequence: CASTPLGVNTEAFF.

V and J are TRBV7-2 and TRBJ2-6, with a tentative D call TRBD2 (6 bases). The germline V gene encodes CDR1 SGHTA and CDR2 FQGNSA. V lost 5 bases and J 0 bases, leaving 8 bases between the germline ends. CDR3 length: 15 residues. The CDR3 sequence is CASSRGNSGANVLTF. For the CDR3, the DNA is TGTGCCAGCAGCCGGGGGAACTCTGGGGCCAACGTCCTGACTTTC.

In this sample, this clone turned up a few times. J is TRBJ1-1 and V is TRBV18, with a tentative D call TRBD1 (6 bases). CDR1 is KGHSH, CDR2 LQKENI, per germline. Trimming shortened V by 3 bases and J by 3 bases, and 17 bases separated the two germline ends. The CDR3 spans 16 residues. The CDR3 bases are TGTGCCAGCTCACCCCCCATGACAGGTCGGTACACTGAAGCTTTCTTT. Its protein product is CASSPPMTGRYTEAFF.

The chain carries TRBV2 and TRBJ2-7; possibly TRBD2 for D (6 bases). V gave up 5 bases and J gave up 7 bases, with 15 bases separating them. The CDR3 covers 13 residues. CDR1 is SNHLY and CDR2 is FYNNEI in the germline V gene. The chain's CDR3 is CASSYTSRAEQYV. Written as DNA, the CDR3 is TGTGCCAGCAGTTACACTAGCCGAGCGGAGCAGTACGTC.

CDR3 DNA: TGTGCCAGCAGCACGACGACAAAGGGACTCTATGGCTACACCTTC. It yields the protein CASSTTTKGLYGYTF. This chain uses TRBV9 with TRBJ1-2, with D perhaps TRBD1 (5 bases). The V gene lost 4 bases and the J gene lost 4 bases, with 17 bases spanning the gap. There are 15 residues in the CDR3. The germline gives CDR1 SGDLS, CDR2 YYNGEE.

The chain carries TRBV3-1 (or the pseudogene TRBV3-2) and TRBJ1-4; 8 positions match TRBD1. Germline CDR1 is LGHDT and CDR2 is YNNKEL (reference sequence). J was trimmed by 8 bases and V by 1 base; bases with no gene match: 9. There are 16 residues in the CDR3. The chain's CDR3 is CASSQARTGRGEKLFF. CDR3 coding DNA: TGTGCCAGCAGCCAAGCGCGGACAGGGCGAGGAGAAAAACTGTTTTTT.

The genes are TRBV28 and TRBJ2-7; D remains ambiguous. With 10 bases removed from V and 2 bases from J, the gap between germline ends came to 15 bases. Germline assignment: CDR1 MDHEN and CDR2 SYDVKM. CDR3 size: 13 residues. The CDR3 region is CATTSVRTYEQYV. The CDR3 nucleotides are TGTGCCACCACGTCTGTCAGGACCTACGAGCAGTACGTC.

The chain carries TRBV27 and TRBJ1-2; maybe TRBD1 (6 bases). With 5 bases removed from V and 5 bases from J, the gap between germline ends came to 24 bases. Per germline, CDR1 MNHEY and CDR2 SMNVEV (reference sequence). The CDR3 runs 17 residues. CDR3 in DNA: TGTGCCAGCAGTCCCCAAAAGACCGGGACACCTCGGTATGGCTACACCTTC. This codes for CASSPQKTGTPRYGYTF.

The rearrangement links TRBV12-5 to TRBJ2-4; D unclear. V was pared by 1 base and J by 0 bases, with 10 bases between. Germline CDR1 reads LGHNT; CDR2 reads FRNRAP. The CDR3 consists of 16 residues. The CDR3 sequence is CASGLAGGLAKNIQYF. The CDR3 DNA reads TGTGCTAGTGGTTTGGCTGGTGGGCTAGCCAAAAACATTCAGTACTTC. Using reference TRBV12-5 and TRBJ2-4 for the parts outside the CDR3, the full variable domain is DARVTQTPRHKVTEMGQEVTMRCQPILGHNTVFWYRQTMMQGLELLAYFRNRAPLDDSGMPKDRFSAEMPDATLATLKIQPSEPRDSAVYFCASGLAGGLAKNIQYFGAGTRLSVL.

V usage is TRBV2 and J usage is TRBJ2-1; D call uncertain. The CDR3 has 11 residues. V dropped 5 bases and J dropped 4 bases, with 3 bases sitting between them. Germline values: CDR1 SNHLY, CDR2 FYNNEI. The CDR3 is CASSPYNEQFF. The CDR3 nucleotides read TGTGCCAGCAGTCCTTACAATGAGCAGTTCTTC. Full variable domain (rest looked up from reference TRBV2 and TRBJ2-1): EPEVTQTPSHQVTQMGQEVILRCVPISNHLYFYWYRQILGQKVEFLVSFYNNEISEKSEIFDDQFSVERPDGSNFTLKIRSTKLEDSAMYFCASSPYNEQFFGPGTRLTVL.

Turning to this clone: A clone one base away is much larger, so this may be a read error. The chain links TRBV2 to TRBJ1-6, with TRBD1 identical over 9 bases. Germline V gene sequence: CDR1 SNHLY, CDR2 FYNNEI. The CDR3 is 15 residues long. J gave up 7 bases and V 6 bases, and 7 bases lay outside the gene matches. The CDR3 coding sequence is TGTGCCAGCAGCGCCTGGACAGGGGACAATTCACCCCTCCACTTT. This encodes CASSAWTGDNSPLHF.

V and J are TRBV7-9 and TRBJ1-2; 8 bases fit TRBD1. The CDR3 totals 13 residues. Germline values: CDR1 SEHNR, CDR2 FQNEAQ (reference sequence). Trimming at V came to 5 bases and at J to 7 bases, leaving 6 bases not matched to a gene. DNA for the CDR3: TGTGCCAGCAGCCTTGGACAGGGCTTTGGCTACACCTTC. The encoded protein is CASSLGQGFGYTF.

The genes are TRBV3-1 (or the pseudogene TRBV3-2) and TRBJ2-7, with 12 bases aligning to TRBD2. The CDR3 consists of 15 residues. Germline values: CDR1 LGHDT, CDR2 YNNKEL (reference sequence). Losses at the gene ends were 4 bases for V and 6 bases for J; bases not matched to a gene: 7. CDR3 amino acids: CASSPTSGGWSEQYV. The CDR3 DNA is TGTGCCAGCAGCCCGACTAGCGGGGGCTGGAGCGAGCAGTACGTC.

The DNA for the CDR3 is TGTGCCAGCAGTTTTCATGCGAACACCGGGGAGCTGTTTTTT. Protein product: CASSFHANTGELFF. The rearrangement uses TRBV27 and TRBJ2-2; no clear D. Trimming removed 3 bases from V and 0 bases from J, with 5 bases in between. The germline gives CDR1 MNHEY, CDR2 SMNVEV (reference sequence). This CDR3 region has 14 residues.

The rearrangement joins TRBV27 to TRBJ2-1; tentative D call: TRBD2 (7 bases). Trimming shortened V by 6 bases and J by 4 bases, and 19 bases separated the two germline ends. The germline CDR1 and CDR2 sequences are MNHEY and SMNVEV (reference sequence). The CDR3 extends over 16 amino acids. Here the CDR3 DNA reads TGTGCCAGCAGGGTGCCCAAGCGGGACACATACAATGAGCAGTTCTTC. It yields the protein CASRVPKRDTYNEQFF.

V usage is TRBV7-3 and J usage is TRBJ2-3; D is possibly TRBD1 (6 bases). The germline V and J ends were trimmed by 1 base and 1 base, with 15 bases remaining between them. The CDR3 loop spans 17 amino acids. Germline values: CDR1 SGHTA, CDR2 FQGTGA. Written as DNA, the CDR3 is TGTGCCAGCAGCTTAATTGTCGAGGCAGGGGGCACAGATACGCAGTATTTT. Residues: CASSLIVEAGGTDTQYF.

This CDR3 reads CASSFTGTGEANEKLFF. CDR3 DNA: TGTGCCAGCAGCTTTACCGGGACAGGGGAGGCTAATGAAAAACTGTTTTTT. J is TRBJ1-4 and V is TRBV7-9; 10 bases align to TRBD1. Germline lookup yields CDR1 SEHNR and CDR2 FQNEAQ (reference sequence). The CDR3 runs to 17 residues. V trimming: 3 bases; J trimming: 3 bases; junction bases outside the gene matches: 7.

The chain recombines TRBV9 with TRBJ2-7, with 7 bases aligning to TRBD1. Germline V gene sequence: CDR1 SGDLS, CDR2 YYNGEE. After removal of 2 bases from V and 3 bases from J, the junction contained 8 bases not matched to a gene. The CDR3 loop spans 15 amino acids. The CDR3 coding sequence is TGTGCCAGCAGCGTTGGGACAGACTCCCTCTACGAGCAGTACTTC. It codes for CASSVGTDSLYEQYF.

The rearrangement uses TRBV11-2 and TRBJ2-1, with a possible D match to TRBD2 (5 bases). The CDR3 covers 16 residues. The germline V and J ends were trimmed by 1 base and 3 bases, with 13 bases remaining between them. From germline, CDR1 is SGHAT and CDR2 FQNNGV. In DNA, the CDR3 is TGTGCCAGCAGCTTAGTAGTTACAGACTACTACAATGAGCAGTTCTTC. This sequence encodes CASSLVVTDYYNEQFF.

V usage is TRBV5-8 and J usage is TRBJ2-3, with TRBD1 matching over 8 bases. With V trimmed by 4 bases and J by 1 base, 5 bases remained unmatched. The CDR3 runs 15 residues. Germline values: CDR1 SGHTS, CDR2 YDEGEE. The chain's CDR3 is CASSIRGLGTDTQYF. The DNA for the CDR3 is TGTGCCAGCAGCATCAGGGGGCTCGGCACAGATACGCAGTATTTT.

The rearrangement links TRBV19 to TRBJ2-7; 7 bases are a match to TRBD2. The V gene's germline CDR1 is LNHDA and CDR2 SQIVND (reference sequence). CDR3 size: 15 residues. V lost 3 bases and J lost 5; bases outside the gene matches: 10. The DNA for the CDR3 is TGTGCCAGTAGTATGGATGGCGGGAGTAGCGACGAGCAGTACTTC. Amino acid sequence: CASSMDGGSSDEQYF.

Only a few counts were recorded for this clone. The chain uses TRBV2 and TRBJ2-5, with TRBD2 matching 11 bases. V lost 4 bases and J lost 5; bases outside the gene matches: 9. Germline V gives CDR1 SNHLY, CDR2 FYNNEI. This CDR3 is built from 16 residues. The CDR3 is CASSVTSGRRWETQYF. The CDR3 nucleotides are TGTGCCAGCAGTGTAACTAGCGGGAGAAGGTGGGAGACCCAGTACTTC.

The chain uses TRBV3-1 (or the pseudogene TRBV3-2) and TRBJ1-1, with unresolved D. The CDR3 consists of 13 residues. Trimming left V 1 base short and J 8 bases short, with 11 bases between. Germline V CDR1 and CDR2: LGHDT, YNNKEL (reference sequence). The CDR3 here is CASSQGRGGEAFF. CDR3 DNA: TGTGCCAGCAGCCAAGGAAGAGGAGGGGAAGCTTTCTTT.

The V call is TRBV7-2, the J call TRBJ1-5, with 7 bases that match TRBD1. Trimming took 6 bases from V and 4 from J; bases not matched to a gene: 9. The CDR3 is made up of 15 amino acids. From germline, CDR1 is SGHTA and CDR2 FQGNSA. As DNA, the CDR3 is TGTGCCAGCAGACGTCACGGGACAGCAAATCAGCCCCAGCATTTT. It specifies CASRRHGTANQPQHF.

The chain couples TRBV19 to TRBJ2-3, with 10 bases that match TRBD2. Germline V gives CDR1 LNHDA, CDR2 SQIVND (reference sequence). The CDR3 extends over 17 amino acids. With 3 bases clipped from V and 7 bases from J, the junction kept 13 bases outside the gene matches. For the CDR3, the DNA is TGTGCCAGTAGTATCGCCCTAGCGGGAGACGGGACGAATACGCAGTATTTT. Translation: CASSIALAGDGTNTQYF.

The V and J genes are TRBV18 and TRBJ2-5; TRBD1 aligns across 7 bases. CDR3 size: 14 residues. Looked up from germline, CDR1 is KGHSH and CDR2 is LQKENI. V trimming: 4 bases; J trimming: 3 bases; junction bases outside the gene matches: 5. Written as DNA, the CDR3 is TGTGCCAGCTCACTAAACAGGGGAGAAGAGACCCAGTACTTC. Translating gives CASSLNRGEETQYF.